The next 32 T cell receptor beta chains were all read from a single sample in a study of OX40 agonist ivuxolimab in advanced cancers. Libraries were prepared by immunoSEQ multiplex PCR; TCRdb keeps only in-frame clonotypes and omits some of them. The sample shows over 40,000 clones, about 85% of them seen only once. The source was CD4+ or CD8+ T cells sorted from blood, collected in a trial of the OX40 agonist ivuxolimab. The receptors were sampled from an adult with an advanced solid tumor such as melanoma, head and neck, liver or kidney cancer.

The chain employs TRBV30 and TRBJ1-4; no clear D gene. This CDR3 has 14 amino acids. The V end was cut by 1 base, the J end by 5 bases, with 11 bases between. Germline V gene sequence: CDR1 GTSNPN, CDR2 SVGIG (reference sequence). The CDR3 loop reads CAWSGGHPNEKLFF. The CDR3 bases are TGTGCCTGGAGTGGTGGGCACCCAAATGAAAAACTGTTTTTT.

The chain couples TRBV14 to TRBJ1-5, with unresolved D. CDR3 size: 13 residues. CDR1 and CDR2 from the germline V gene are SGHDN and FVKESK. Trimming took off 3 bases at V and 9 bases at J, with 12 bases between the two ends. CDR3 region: CASSQGLQGPQHF. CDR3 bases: TGTGCCAGCAGCCAGGGATTGCAAGGGCCCCAGCATTTT.

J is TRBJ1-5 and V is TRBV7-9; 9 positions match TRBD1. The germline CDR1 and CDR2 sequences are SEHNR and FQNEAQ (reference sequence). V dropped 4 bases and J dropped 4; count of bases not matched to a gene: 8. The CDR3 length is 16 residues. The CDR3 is CASSSTGGLGNQPQHF. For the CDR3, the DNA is TGTGCCAGCAGCTCGACAGGGGGATTGGGGAATCAGCCCCAGCATTTT.

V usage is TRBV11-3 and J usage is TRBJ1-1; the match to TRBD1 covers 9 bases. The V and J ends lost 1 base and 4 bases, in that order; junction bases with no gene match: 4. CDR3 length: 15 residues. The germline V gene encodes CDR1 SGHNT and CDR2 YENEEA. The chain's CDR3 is CASSLGGQGTTEAFF. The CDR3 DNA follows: TGTGCCAGCAGCTTAGGAGGACAGGGGACCACTGAAGCTTTCTTT.

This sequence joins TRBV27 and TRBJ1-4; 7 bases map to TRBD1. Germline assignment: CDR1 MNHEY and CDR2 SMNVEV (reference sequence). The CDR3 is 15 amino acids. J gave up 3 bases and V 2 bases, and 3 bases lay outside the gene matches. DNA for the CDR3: TGTGCCAGCAGTTTAGTAGGGGGCCCTAATGAAAAACTGTTTTTT. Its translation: CASSLVGGPNEKLFF.

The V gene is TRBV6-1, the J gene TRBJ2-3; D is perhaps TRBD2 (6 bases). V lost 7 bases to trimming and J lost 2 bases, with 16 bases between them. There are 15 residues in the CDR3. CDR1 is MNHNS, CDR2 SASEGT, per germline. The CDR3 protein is CASTDPRTITDTQYF. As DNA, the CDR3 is TGTGCCAGCACCGACCCGAGGACTATCACAGATACGCAGTATTTT.

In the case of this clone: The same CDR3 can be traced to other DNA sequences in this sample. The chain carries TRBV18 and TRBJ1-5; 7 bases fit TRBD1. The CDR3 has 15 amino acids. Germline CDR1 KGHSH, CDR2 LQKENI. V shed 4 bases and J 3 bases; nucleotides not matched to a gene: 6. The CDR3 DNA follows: TGTGCCAGCTCACTTTGGGACAGCCCCAATCAGCCCCAGCATTTT. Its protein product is CASSLWDSPNQPQHF.

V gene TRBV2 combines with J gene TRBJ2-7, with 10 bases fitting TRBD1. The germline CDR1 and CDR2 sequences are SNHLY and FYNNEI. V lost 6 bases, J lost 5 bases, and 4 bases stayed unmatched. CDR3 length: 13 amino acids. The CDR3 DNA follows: TGTGCCAGCAGGCGACAGGGGGCAAACGAGCAGTACTTC. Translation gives CASRRQGANEQYF.

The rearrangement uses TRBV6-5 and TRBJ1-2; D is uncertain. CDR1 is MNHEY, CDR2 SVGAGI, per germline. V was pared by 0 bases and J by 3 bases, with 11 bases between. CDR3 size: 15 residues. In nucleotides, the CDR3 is TGTGCCAGCAGTTACTCGGCTTCAGCTGACTATGGCTACACCTTC. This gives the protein CASSYSASADYGYTF.

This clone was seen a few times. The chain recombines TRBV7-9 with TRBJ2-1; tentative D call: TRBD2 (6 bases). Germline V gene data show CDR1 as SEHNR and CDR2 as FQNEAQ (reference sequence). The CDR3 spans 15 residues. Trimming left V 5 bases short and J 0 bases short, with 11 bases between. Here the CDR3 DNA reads TGTGCCAGCAGCCTGGGGACTTCCTCCTACAATGAGCAGTTCTTC. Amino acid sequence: CASSLGTSSYNEQFF.

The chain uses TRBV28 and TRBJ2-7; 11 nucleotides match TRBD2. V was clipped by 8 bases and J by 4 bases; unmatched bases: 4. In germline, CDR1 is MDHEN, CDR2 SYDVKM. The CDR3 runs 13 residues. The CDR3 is CASCRLAGYEQYF. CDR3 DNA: TGTGCCAGCTGCCGACTAGCGGGATACGAGCAGTACTTC.

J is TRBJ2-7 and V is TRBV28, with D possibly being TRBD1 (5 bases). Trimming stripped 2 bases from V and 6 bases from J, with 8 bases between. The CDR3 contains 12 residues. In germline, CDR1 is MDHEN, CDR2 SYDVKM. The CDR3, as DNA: TGTGCCAGCAGTTTAAGGGGCGGCGAGCAGTACTTC. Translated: CASSLRGGEQYF.

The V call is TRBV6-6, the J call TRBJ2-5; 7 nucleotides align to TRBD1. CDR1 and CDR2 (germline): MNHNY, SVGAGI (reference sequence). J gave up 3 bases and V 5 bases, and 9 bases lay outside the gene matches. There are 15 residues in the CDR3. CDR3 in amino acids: CASSPRRTGEETQYF. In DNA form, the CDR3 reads TGTGCCAGCAGTCCTCGCCGTACAGGGGAAGAGACCCAGTACTTC.

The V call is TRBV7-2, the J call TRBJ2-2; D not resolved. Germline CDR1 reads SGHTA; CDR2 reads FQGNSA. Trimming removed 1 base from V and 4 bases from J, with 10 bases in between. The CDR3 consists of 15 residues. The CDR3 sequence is CASSLVGPATGELFF. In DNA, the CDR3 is TGTGCCAGCAGCTTAGTTGGACCCGCCACCGGGGAGCTGTTTTTT.

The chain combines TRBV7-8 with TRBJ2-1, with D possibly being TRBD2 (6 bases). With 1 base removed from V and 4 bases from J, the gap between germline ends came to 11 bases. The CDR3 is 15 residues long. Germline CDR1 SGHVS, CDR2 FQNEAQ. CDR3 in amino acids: CASSLGLEPYNEQFF. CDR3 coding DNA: TGTGCCAGCAGCTTAGGACTAGAACCTTACAATGAGCAGTTCTTC.

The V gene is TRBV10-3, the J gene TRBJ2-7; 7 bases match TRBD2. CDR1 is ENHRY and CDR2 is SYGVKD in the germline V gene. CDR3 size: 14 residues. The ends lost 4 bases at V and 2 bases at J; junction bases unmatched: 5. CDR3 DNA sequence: TGTGCCATCAGTGGTGTTGCGGGAGCCTACGAGCAGTACTTC. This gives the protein CAISGVAGAYEQYF.

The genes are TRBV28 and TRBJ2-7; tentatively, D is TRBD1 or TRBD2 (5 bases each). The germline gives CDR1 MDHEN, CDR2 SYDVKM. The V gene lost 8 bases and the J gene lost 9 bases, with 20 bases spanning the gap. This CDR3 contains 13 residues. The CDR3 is CASSPGTGNGQYF. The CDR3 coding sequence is TGTGCCAGCTCCCCCGGGACCGGCAATGGGCAGTACTTC.

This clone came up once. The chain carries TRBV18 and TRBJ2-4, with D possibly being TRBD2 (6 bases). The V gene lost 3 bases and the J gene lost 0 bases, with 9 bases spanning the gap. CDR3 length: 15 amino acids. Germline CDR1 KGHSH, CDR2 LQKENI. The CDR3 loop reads CASSPGLVAKNIQYF. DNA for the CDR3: TGTGCCAGCTCACCGGGACTCGTAGCCAAAAACATTCAGTACTTC.

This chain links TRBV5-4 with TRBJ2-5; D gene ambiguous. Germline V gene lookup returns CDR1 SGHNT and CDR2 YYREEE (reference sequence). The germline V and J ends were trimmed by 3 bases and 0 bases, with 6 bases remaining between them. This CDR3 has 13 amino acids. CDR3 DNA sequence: TGTGCCAGCAGCTCGCCGTACCAAGAGACCCAGTACTTC. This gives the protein CASSSPYQETQYF.

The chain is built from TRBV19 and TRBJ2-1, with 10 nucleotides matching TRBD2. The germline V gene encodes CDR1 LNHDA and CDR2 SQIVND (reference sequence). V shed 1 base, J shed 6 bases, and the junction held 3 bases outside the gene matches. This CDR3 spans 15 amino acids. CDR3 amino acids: CASSIGSGRFNEQFF. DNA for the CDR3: TGTGCCAGTAGTATAGGTAGCGGGAGGTTCAATGAGCAGTTCTTC.

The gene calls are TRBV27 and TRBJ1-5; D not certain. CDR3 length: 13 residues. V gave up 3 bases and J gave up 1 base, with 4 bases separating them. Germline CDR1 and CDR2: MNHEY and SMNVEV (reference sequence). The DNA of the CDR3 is TGTGCCAGCAGTTTCCAGAGCAATCAGCCCCAGCATTTT. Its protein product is CASSFQSNQPQHF.

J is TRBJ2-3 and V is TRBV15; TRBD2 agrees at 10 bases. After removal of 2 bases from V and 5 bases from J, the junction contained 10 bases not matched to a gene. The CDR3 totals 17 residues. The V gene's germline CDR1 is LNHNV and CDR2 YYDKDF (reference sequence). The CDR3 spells CATSRRTGTSVVDTQYF. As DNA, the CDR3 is TGTGCCACCAGCAGACGAACCGGGACTAGCGTAGTAGATACGCAGTATTTT.

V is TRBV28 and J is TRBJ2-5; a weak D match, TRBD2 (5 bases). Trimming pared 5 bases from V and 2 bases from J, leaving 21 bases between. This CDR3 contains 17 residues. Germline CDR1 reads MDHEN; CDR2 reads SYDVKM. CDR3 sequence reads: CASSPEARASFQETQYF. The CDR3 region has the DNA TGTGCCAGCAGTCCGGAAGCGAGGGCATCTTTTCAAGAGACCCAGTACTTC.

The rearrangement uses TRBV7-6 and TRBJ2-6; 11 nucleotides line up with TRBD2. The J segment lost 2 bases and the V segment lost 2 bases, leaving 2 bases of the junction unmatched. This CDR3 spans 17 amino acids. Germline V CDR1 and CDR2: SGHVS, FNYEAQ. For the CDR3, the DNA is TGTGCCAGCAGCTTACTAGCGGGAGGTCCTGGGGCCAACGTCCTGACTTTC. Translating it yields CASSLLAGGPGANVLTF.

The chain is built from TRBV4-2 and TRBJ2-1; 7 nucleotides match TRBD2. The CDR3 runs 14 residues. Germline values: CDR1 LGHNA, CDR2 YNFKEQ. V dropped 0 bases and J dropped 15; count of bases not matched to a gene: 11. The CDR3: CASSQDSGRVGRFF. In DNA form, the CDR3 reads TGTGCCAGCAGCCAAGACTCGGGGAGGGTTGGTCGGTTCTTC.

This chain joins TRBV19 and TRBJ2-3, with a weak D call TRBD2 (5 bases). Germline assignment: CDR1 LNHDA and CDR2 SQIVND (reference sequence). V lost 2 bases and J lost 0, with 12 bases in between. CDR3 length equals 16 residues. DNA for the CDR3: TGTGCCAGTAGTATACGCGCGGGTTCTAGCACAGATACGCAGTATTTT. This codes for CASSIRAGSSTDTQYF.

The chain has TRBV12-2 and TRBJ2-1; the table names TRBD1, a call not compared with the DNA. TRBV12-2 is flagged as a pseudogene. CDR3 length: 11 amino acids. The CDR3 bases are TGTGCAAGTCGCGTGGGGACAGAGAGAGTCTTC. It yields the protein CASRVGTERVF.

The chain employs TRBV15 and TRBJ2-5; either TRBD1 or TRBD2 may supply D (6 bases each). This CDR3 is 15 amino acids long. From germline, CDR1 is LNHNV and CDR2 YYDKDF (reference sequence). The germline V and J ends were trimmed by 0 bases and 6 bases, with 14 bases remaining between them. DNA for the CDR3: TGTGCCACCAGCAGAGATTACGGGGGCTGGAAGACCCAGTACTTC. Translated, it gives CATSRDYGGWKTQYF.

CDR3 sequence reads: CAWRGLVSYEQYF. The CDR3, as DNA: TGTGCCTGGAGGGGGTTAGTCTCCTACGAGCAGTACTTC. J is TRBJ2-7 and V is TRBV30, with D unclear. This CDR3 region has 13 residues. Germline CDR1 GTSNPN, CDR2 SVGIG (reference sequence). The germline V and J ends were trimmed by 3 bases and 0 bases, with 9 bases remaining between them.

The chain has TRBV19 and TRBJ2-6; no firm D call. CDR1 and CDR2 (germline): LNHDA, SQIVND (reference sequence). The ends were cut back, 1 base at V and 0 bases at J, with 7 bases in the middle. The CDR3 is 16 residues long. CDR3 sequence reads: CASSIGSHSGANVLTF. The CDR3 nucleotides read TGTGCCAGTAGTATAGGCAGCCACTCTGGGGCCAACGTCCTGACTTTC. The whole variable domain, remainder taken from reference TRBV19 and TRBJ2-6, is DGGITQSPKYLFRKEGQNVTLSCEQNLNHDAMYWYRQDPGQGLRLIYYSQIVNDFQKGDIAEGYSVSREKKESFPLTVTSAQKNPTAFYLCASSIGSHSGANVLTFGAGSRLTVL.

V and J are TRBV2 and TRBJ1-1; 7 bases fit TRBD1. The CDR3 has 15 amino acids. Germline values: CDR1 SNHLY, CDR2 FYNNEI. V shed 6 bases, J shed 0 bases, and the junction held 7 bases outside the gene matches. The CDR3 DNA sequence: TGTGCCAGCAGGGCCTCTACAGGGGTGAACACTGAAGCTTTCTTT. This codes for CASRASTGVNTEAFF.

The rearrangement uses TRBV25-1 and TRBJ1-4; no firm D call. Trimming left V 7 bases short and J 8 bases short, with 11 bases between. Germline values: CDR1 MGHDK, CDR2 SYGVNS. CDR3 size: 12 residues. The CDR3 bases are TGTGCCAGCAACGAAGGGAGGGAAAAACTGTTTTTT. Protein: CASNEGREKLFF.